The rows below give T cell receptor beta chains drawn from one sample of a study of radiotherapy plus CTLA-4 blockade in lung cancer. The repertoire was sequenced with immunoSEQ multiplex PCR; TCRdb's copy has only in-frame clones and lacks some. The data hold approximately 52,000 clones, with 65% to 80% observed a single time. The sample here was peripheral blood, taken from a patient treated with radiotherapy plus ipilimumab. All receptors derive from a human donor with non-small cell lung cancer whose response to radiotherapy plus ipilimumab could not be evaluated. CDR3s include the opening cysteine and the closing phenylalanine or tryptophan. The D gene is left open where the match is weak. Rows give clone size only sometimes, using once, few, many, or a class for an expanded clone.

TRBD2	-	TRBV7-9	TRBJ2-1	TGTGCCAGCACCACTACCCGGGGGGAGATAAGTGAGCAGTTCTTC	CASTTTRGEISEQFF
-	once	TRBV4-3	TRBJ1-5	TGCGCCAGCAGCCAAGATTCCGGCGGTAGTCAGCCCCAGCATTTT	CASSQDSGGSQPQHF
TRBD1	-	TRBV19	TRBJ1-1	TGTGCCAGTAGTGCAGGGGGGGCTTTCTTT	CASSAGGAFF
-	-	TRBV6-6	TRBJ1-1	TGTGCCAGCAGTTACTCAGGGGTGGCGTGGACTGAAGCTTTCTTT	CASSYSGVAWTEAFF
-	-	TRBV6-1	TRBJ1-3	TGTGCCAGCAAGAGGAGCCGAAACACCATATATTTT	CASKRSRNTIYF
TRBD2	-	TRBV6-1	TRBJ2-3	TGTGCCTGGGGCCTAGCGGGTTCAGATACGCAGTATTTT	CAWGLAGSDTQYF
-	-	TRBV9	TRBJ1-3	TGTGCCAGCAGCGTAGGGACAACCAACTCCAACACCATATATTTT	CASSVGTTNSNTIYF
TRBD2	-	TRBV15	TRBJ2-5	TGTGCCACCAGCACCACGGAGAGGTGGGTAGCGGGAGAAGGAGAGACCCAGTACTTC	CATSTTERWVAGEGETQYF
TRBD1	-	TRBV5-1	TRBJ2-1	TGCGCCAGCAGCCGGGGACAGAGCTCCTACAATGAGCAGTTCTTC	CASSRGQSSYNEQFF
TRBD1	-	TRBV25-1	TRBJ2-7	TGTGCCAGCAGTGACATTACAGGGGGAAAGCATTACGAGCAGTACTTC	CASSDITGGKHYEQYF
-	-	TRBV4-3	TRBJ2-1	TGCGCCAGCAGCCATGATACCGGGACTGGGTCCTACAATGAGCAGTTCTTC	CASSHDTGTGSYNEQFF
TRBD2	-	TRBV6-1	TRBJ2-2	TGTGCCAGCAGGCGGGAGTGGAACACCGGGGAGCTGTTTTTT	CASRREWNTGELFF
-	-	TRBV4-1	TRBJ1-2	TGCGCCAGCAGCCAAGTTGGGCAGGTTCTGGATGGCTACACCTTC	CASSQVGQVLDGYTF
TRBD1	-	TRBV7-9	TRBJ1-6	TGTGCCAGCAGCTCCGGACAGGGTATGAGTTCACCCCTCCACTTT	CASSSGQGMSSPLHF
-	-	TRBV18	TRBJ2-7	TGTGCCAGCTCACGGAACAGGGACGAGCAGTACTTC	CASSRNRDEQYF
-	-	TRBV4-2	TRBJ2-7	TGTGCCAGCAGCCTTGGGGCGCAGACTCTCGAGCAGTACTTC	CASSLGAQTLEQYF
-	-	TRBV6-6	TRBJ2-5	TGTGCCAGCAGTTCAGGGGAAGAGACCCAGTACTTC	CASSSGEETQYF
-	-	TRBV25-1	TRBJ2-7	TGTGCCAGCAGTGACCGGACAGCGCAGGAGCAGTACTTC	CASSDRTAQEQYF
-	-	TRBV11-3	TRBJ2-2	TGTGCCAGCAGCCCCCGTTCGGGAGCTGGTACCGGGGAGCTGTTTTTT	CASSPRSGAGTGELFF
TRBD1	-	TRBV5-6	TRBJ1-2	TGTGCCAGCAGCGGATGGGACAGACCTCTTGGCTACACCTTC	CASSGWDRPLGYTF
TRBD1	-	TRBV5-4	TRBJ1-3	TGTGCCAGCAGCGACCGGGGACAGGGCTTTGGAAACACCATATATTTT	CASSDRGQGFGNTIYF
TRBD1	-	TRBV4-3	TRBJ1-2	TGCGCCAGCAGCCCCGGGACAGGGGTCTTCTACGGCTACACCTTC	CASSPGTGVFYGYTF
TRBD2	-	TRBV5-4	TRBJ2-5	TGTGCCAGCAGCCCCGGACTAGCGGGGGCGGTGCGGAAGACCCAGTACTTC	CASSPGLAGAVRKTQYF
TRBD1	-	TRBV5-5	TRBJ1-2	TGTGCCAGCAGCTTGGAGGCAGGGGGAGTGGGAAACTATGGCTACACCTTC	CASSLEAGGVGNYGYTF
TRBD2	-	TRBV27	TRBJ2-2	TGTGCCAGCACTAGCGGGGGGTCCACCGGGGAGCTGTTTTTT	CASTSGGSTGELFF